The source of this T cell receptor beta chain is a study of regulatory T cells in long-lasting Graves disease. The time point was: newly diagnosed GD, antithyroid drugs for less than 3 months. PBMC RNA served as the TCR library source. In its sample, this clonotype was seen many times. The antigen is not known. General study results and limits: Newly diagnosed patients had higher TCR diversity than persistent Graves' patients did. Accuracy was perhaps lowered by the small sample size.

Construction of TCR beta libraries relied on iRepertoire HTBI primers and on Arm-PCR targeting CDR3 regions. TCRdb itself ran the multiplex PCR reads through MiXCR, one entry per CDR3 protein. The profile shows roughly 420,000 distinct CDR3 sequences, about 17% of them singletons. In germline, CDR1 is MDHEN, CDR2 SYDVKM. The CDR3 totals 13 residues. The V and J ends lost 6 bases and 3 bases, in that order; junction bases with no gene match: 3. The same data also contributed to another study, on T cells in Graves' hyperthyroidism and ophthalmopathy.

This chain connects TRBV28 to TRBJ2-7, with 9 bases that match TRBD1. Source: peripheral blood mononuclear cells (PBMCs), taken at new diagnosis, from a patient treated with antithyroid drugs. The TCR sequence derives from a young woman with Graves disease. In DNA, the CDR3 is TGTGCCAGCAGGGGGGGACAGGGCTACGAGCAGTACTTC. Residues: CASRGGQGYEQYF.